The clone carrying this T cell receptor beta chain was counted many times. Its antigen is still unknown. TCR beta CDR3 regions were amplified from RNA transcripts. Second-round multiplex PCR followed a first-round RT-PCR using HTBI primers. Each CDR3 protein gets one entry after TCRdb re-called the multiplex PCR reads with MiXCR. The sample records about 220,000 distinct CDR3 sequences, about 22% being singletons. With 4 bases removed from V and 2 bases from J, the gap between germline ends came to 15 bases. Germline loops: CDR1 SQVTM, CDR2 ANQGSEA. CDR3 length equals 15 residues. The data were taken from a study of Graves' ophthalmopathy and Graves' hyperthyroidism. Study-wide results and limits: With around 69% sensitivity and more than 72% specificity, the model predicted ophthalmopathy progression. Most expanded thyroid clonotypes above 0.001 frequency also appeared in blood.

The genes are TRBV29-1 and TRBJ1-5; D is unresolved. The origin of this receptor is a woman aged 50 to 65 with Graves' ophthalmopathy. Sequencing used peripheral blood. The CDR3 bases are TGCAGCGTTGTAGGGATAGGGCCGGGCAATCAGCCCCAGCATTTT. This sequence encodes CSVVGIGPGNQPQHF.